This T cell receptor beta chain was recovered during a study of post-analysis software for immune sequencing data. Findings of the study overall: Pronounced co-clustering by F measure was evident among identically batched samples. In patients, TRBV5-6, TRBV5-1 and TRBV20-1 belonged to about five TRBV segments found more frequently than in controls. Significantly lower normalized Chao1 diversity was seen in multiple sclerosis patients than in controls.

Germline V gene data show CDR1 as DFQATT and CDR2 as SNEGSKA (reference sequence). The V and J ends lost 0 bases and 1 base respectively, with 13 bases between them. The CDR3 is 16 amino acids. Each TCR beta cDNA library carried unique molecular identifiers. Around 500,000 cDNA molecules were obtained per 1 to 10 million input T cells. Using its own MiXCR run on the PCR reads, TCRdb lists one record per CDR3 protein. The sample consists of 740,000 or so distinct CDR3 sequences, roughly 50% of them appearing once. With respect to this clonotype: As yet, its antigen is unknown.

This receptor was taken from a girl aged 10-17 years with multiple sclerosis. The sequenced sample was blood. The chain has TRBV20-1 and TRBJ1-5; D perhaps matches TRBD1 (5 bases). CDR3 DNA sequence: TGCAGTGCTAGAGATCAGGGCCTGTCGAGCAATCAGCCCCAGCATTTT. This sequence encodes CSARDQGLSSNQPQHF.